The 17 T cell receptor beta chains below come from one sample, sequenced in a study of blood T cell repertoires in COVID-19. Measured with immunoSEQ multiplex PCR; TCRdb has only the in-frame clones, and not every one. Here the sample spans some 47,000 clones, around 86% being singletons. What was sequenced was peripheral blood. The source is a woman older than 75 with acute or convalescent COVID-19.

The rearrangement links TRBV7-9 to TRBJ2-2; 8 nucleotides line up with TRBD1. Germline-derived CDR1 and CDR2 are SEHNR and FQNEAQ (reference sequence). Germline trimming cut 3 bases from V and 1 base from J; bases unmatched to any gene: 1. The CDR3 sequence is 15 residues long. The DNA for the CDR3 is TGTGCCAGCAGCTTCGGACAGGGGAACACCGGGGAGCTGTTTTTT. As protein: CASSFGQGNTGELFF.

On this clone: At one end the junction does not follow the germline gene, possibly because of a read error. The chain couples TRBV2 to TRBJ2-1; TRBD2 agrees at 15 bases. CDR1 is SNHLY, CDR2 FYNNEI, per germline. The CDR3 spans 15 residues. DNA of the CDR3: TGTGCCAGCAGTGGCTTCGGACTAGCGGGGGGGCCGTCTGTCTTC. Protein: CASSGFGLAGGPSVF.

The rearrangement uses TRBV5-1 and TRBJ2-5; 7 nucleotides agree with TRBD1. Germline CDR1 reads SGHRS; CDR2 reads YFSETQ. V dropped 4 bases and J dropped 5; count of bases not matched to a gene: 5. The CDR3 length is 13 residues. CDR3 sequence: CASSMTGLETQYF. CDR3 nucleotide sequence: TGCGCCAGCAGCATGACAGGGTTGGAGACCCAGTACTTC. Together with reference TRBV5-1 and TRBJ2-5, the CDR3 gives the full variable domain: KAGVTQTPRYLIKTRGQQVTLSCSPISGHRSVSWYQQTPGQGLQFLFEYFSETQRNKGNFPGRFSGRQFSNSRSEMNVSTLELGDSALYLCASSMTGLETQYFGPGTRLLVL.

V is TRBV25-1 and J is TRBJ2-5; 7 nucleotides match TRBD1. The CDR3 totals 12 residues. Germline V gives CDR1 MGHDK, CDR2 SYGVNS. V dropped 10 bases and J dropped 7; count of bases not matched to a gene: 9. The CDR3: CATTGDEATQYF. The DNA for the CDR3 is TGTGCCACTACAGGGGACGAGGCGACCCAGTACTTC.

This clone was recorded a few times. The chain couples TRBV5-1 to TRBJ1-2, with 9 bases lining up with TRBD1. The CDR3 spans 14 residues. CDR1 is SGHRS and CDR2 is YFSETQ in the germline V gene. V shed 1 base and J 7 bases; nucleotides not matched to a gene: 5. This CDR3 reads CASSLTGTGSGYTF. In DNA form, the CDR3 reads TGCGCCAGCAGCTTGACCGGGACAGGGTCTGGCTACACCTTC. The whole variable domain, filled in from reference TRBV5-1 and TRBJ1-2, reads KAGVTQTPRYLIKTRGQQVTLSCSPISGHRSVSWYQQTPGQGLQFLFEYFSETQRNKGNFPGRFSGRQFSNSRSEMNVSTLELGDSALYLCASSLTGTGSGYTFGSGTRLTVV.

This chain joins TRBV2 and TRBJ1-1; D might be TRBD1 (5 bases). The CDR3 length is 12 residues. The germline V gene encodes CDR1 SNHLY and CDR2 FYNNEI. V gave up 4 bases and J gave up 4 bases, with 7 bases separating them. CDR3 residues: CASSVGGTEAFF. As DNA, the CDR3 is TGTGCCAGCAGTGTGGGGGGCACTGAAGCTTTCTTT. The variable domain in full, completed from reference TRBV2 and TRBJ1-1, reads EPEVTQTPSHQVTQMGQEVILRCVPISNHLYFYWYRQILGQKVEFLVSFYNNEISEKSEIFDDQFSVERPDGSNFTLKIRSTKLEDSAMYFCASSVGGTEAFFGQGTRLTVV.

This clone has a single count. V gene TRBV9 combines with J gene TRBJ1-2, with D possibly TRBD1 on 6 matching bases. Germline V lookup: CDR1 SGDLS, CDR2 YYNGEE. This CDR3 is built from 16 residues. Trimming took 4 bases from V and 1 from J, leaving 17 bases between them. The CDR3 nucleotides read TGTGCCAGCAGCTCCTCGGACAGAAGGGTTAACTATGGCTACACCTTC. This sequence encodes CASSSSDRRVNYGYTF. Full variable domain (missing parts from reference TRBV9 and TRBJ1-2): DSGVTQTPKHLITATGQRVTLRCSPRSGDLSVYWYQQSLDQGLQFLIQYYNGEERAKGNILERFSAQQFPDLHSELNLSSLELGDSALYFCASSSSDRRVNYGYTFGSGTRLTVV.

The chain employs TRBV19 and TRBJ2-6; D ambiguous. Between the trimmed V and J ends, which lost 7 bases and 0 bases, there was a span of 7 bases. This CDR3 has 14 residues. Germline CDR1 and CDR2: LNHDA and SQIVND (reference sequence). The CDR3 is CASTWLSGANVLTF. The CDR3 nucleotides are TGTGCCAGTACGTGGCTCTCTGGGGCCAACGTCCTGACTTTC.

The chain combines TRBV11-2 with TRBJ1-3; tentative D call: TRBD1 (6 bases). The length of the CDR3 is 17 residues. Per the germline V gene, CDR1 is SGHAT and CDR2 is FQNNGV. Trimming removed 1 base at V and 3 bases at J, with 16 bases between. The CDR3 here is CASSLVSRGASGNTIYF. CDR3 DNA: TGTGCCAGCAGCTTAGTGTCTCGGGGGGCGAGTGGAAACACCATATATTTT.

This clone was recorded a few times. In nucleotides, the CDR3 is TGTGCCAGCAGTGCGGGACTAGCGGGGGGCTCTAGCACAGATACGCAGTATTTT. It translates to CASSAGLAGGSSTDTQYF. The chain carries TRBV6-1 and TRBJ2-3, with TRBD2 identical over 15 bases. The CDR3 is made up of 18 amino acids. Germline loops: CDR1 MNHNS, CDR2 SASEGT. The junction had 5 bases not matched to a gene; V was cut back by 4 bases and J by 0 bases.

This chain connects TRBV6-5 to TRBJ2-7; TRBD1 matches at 8 bases. From germline, CDR1 is MNHEY and CDR2 SVGAGI. This CDR3 spans 15 amino acids. V was clipped by 6 bases and J by 3 bases; unmatched bases: 10. CDR3 sequence (DNA): TGTGCCAGCAGCGGACAGGGTTGGAAACTCTACGAGCAGTACTTC. This codes for CASSGQGWKLYEQYF.

The genes are TRBV30 and TRBJ1-2; 12 bases are shared with TRBD1. The germline V gene encodes CDR1 GTSNPN and CDR2 SVGIG (reference sequence). There are 12 residues in the CDR3. After removal of 4 bases from V and 8 bases from J, the junction contained 2 bases not matched to a gene. The CDR3 region is CAWMGTGGGYTF. The CDR3 bases are TGTGCCTGGATGGGGACAGGGGGCGGCTACACCTTC.

This clone was counted a single time. This chain uses TRBV4-1 with TRBJ2-7, with a possible D match to TRBD2 (6 bases). This CDR3 has 15 amino acids. Germline V CDR1 and CDR2: MGHRA, YSYEKL. Trimming took off 3 bases at V and 0 bases at J, with 12 bases between the two ends. This chain's CDR3 is CASSHGTGLSYEQYF. The CDR3 DNA reads as TGCGCCAGCAGCCATGGGACGGGACTCTCCTACGAGCAGTACTTC.

V and J are TRBV6-5 and TRBJ1-6; D perhaps matches TRBD1 (5 bases). V was pared by 9 bases and J by 4 bases, with 13 bases between. This CDR3 is 14 amino acids long. Germline CDR1 reads MNHEY; CDR2 reads SVGAGI. CDR3 in amino acids: CASHQGDYNSPLHF. The CDR3 DNA follows: TGTGCCAGTCATCAGGGTGATTATAATTCACCCCTCCACTTT.

As to this clone: This CDR3 is also generated by other DNA sequences in the sample. J is TRBJ2-1 and V is TRBV3-1 (or the pseudogene TRBV3-2); 15 bases map to TRBD2. CDR3 length: 16 residues. Per the germline V gene, CDR1 is LGHDT and CDR2 is YNNKEL (reference sequence). After removal of 1 base from V and 6 bases from J, the junction contained 1 base not matched to a gene. The CDR3 region has the DNA TGTGCCAGCAGCCAAGGGACTAGCGGGGGGGCCAATGAGCAGTTCTTC. Translating it yields CASSQGTSGGANEQFF.

V usage is TRBV6-1 and J usage is TRBJ1-1, with D perhaps matching TRBD1 (5 bases). Germline loops: CDR1 MNHNS, CDR2 SASEGT. The CDR3 contains 17 residues. V lost 4 bases to trimming and J lost 0 bases, with 18 bases between them. The CDR3 DNA reads as TGTGCCAGCAGTGCCTCCCCGGTTGGACACGTGAACACTGAAGCTTTCTTT. This codes for CASSASPVGHVNTEAFF.

This chain joins TRBV12-3 or TRBV12-4 and TRBJ2-7, with a possible D match to TRBD1 (5 bases). V was pared by 3 bases and J by 7 bases, with 13 bases between. This CDR3 has 13 amino acids. The CDR3 here is CASSFVQRGEQYF. CDR3 DNA sequence: TGTGCCAGCAGTTTCGTCCAAAGGGGAGAGCAGTACTTC.